This T cell receptor beta chain was profiled in a study of identical twins. Study-level results: Findings depended on cross-sectional statistics rather than tracking the same donors. Analyses based on zero insertions could be partly confounded by invariant MAIT and iNKT cells. Out-of-frame alpha sequences common to twins were enriched for low generation probability.

MiXCR was run by TCRdb on the 5' RACE reads, yielding one entry per CDR3 protein. The sample shows fewer than 500,000 distinct CDR3 sequences, more than 13% of them seen only once. This CDR3 has 19 residues. V dropped 1 base and J dropped 2; count of bases not matched to a gene: 12. In germline, CDR1 is SGHRS, CDR2 YFSETQ. Regarding this clonotype: What it binds is not known.

Another study also made use of these data, one on yellow fever vaccine responses in identical twins. Per that study: Twins reportedly mounted vaccine T cell responses that seemed partly convergent, partly personalized.

The sequenced material came from CD4+ T cells sorted from blood. The chain combines TRBV5-1 with TRBJ2-1, with TRBD2 matching over 10 bases. The receptor was isolated from a woman aged 18 to 35 in good health. CDR3 sequence: CASSLWSSGSGGTYNEQFF. CDR3 sequence (DNA): TGCGCCAGCAGCTTGTGGTCTAGCGGGAGCGGGGGGACCTACAATGAGCAGTTCTTC.